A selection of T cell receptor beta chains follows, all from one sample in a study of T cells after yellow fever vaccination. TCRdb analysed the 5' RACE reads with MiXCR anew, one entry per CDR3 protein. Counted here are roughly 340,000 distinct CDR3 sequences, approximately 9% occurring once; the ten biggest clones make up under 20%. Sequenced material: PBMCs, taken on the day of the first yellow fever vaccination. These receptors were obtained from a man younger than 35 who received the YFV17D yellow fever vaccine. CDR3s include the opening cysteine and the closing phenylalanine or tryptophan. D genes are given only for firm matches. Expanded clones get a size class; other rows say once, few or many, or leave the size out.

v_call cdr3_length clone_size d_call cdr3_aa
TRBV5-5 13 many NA CASSSGQNYGYTF
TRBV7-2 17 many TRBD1 CASSPQPGTGPYNEQFF
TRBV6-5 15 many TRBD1 CASSSGTDSNQPQHF
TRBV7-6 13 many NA CASSPTSTDTQYF
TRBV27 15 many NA CASTPQGHNTGELFF
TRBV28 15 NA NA CASSFPGGRYNEQFF
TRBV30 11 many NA CAWSVSYEQYF
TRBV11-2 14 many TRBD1 CASSLAGGQGEAFF
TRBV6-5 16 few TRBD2 CASSRLLTSGGNEQFF
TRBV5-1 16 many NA CASSLRVGGPTDTQYF
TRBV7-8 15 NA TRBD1 CASSLMGQTRGELFF
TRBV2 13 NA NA CASSDGGPYGYTF
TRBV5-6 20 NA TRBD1 CASSLVGGTFTGGDNSPLHF
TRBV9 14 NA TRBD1 CASSAPRDSYGYTF
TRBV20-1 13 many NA CSARRRYQETQYF
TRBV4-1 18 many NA CASSQGPYVGGSTDTQYF
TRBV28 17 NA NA CASSLPLGRRYQETQYF
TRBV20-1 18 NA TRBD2 CSGGAGLAGGKGSDTQYF
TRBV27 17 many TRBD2 CASSFAERGLLGGELFF
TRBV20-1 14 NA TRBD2 CSASIAGRYNEQFF
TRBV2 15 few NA CASSEIPKGGGELFF
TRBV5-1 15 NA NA CASSLSGMWTDTQYF
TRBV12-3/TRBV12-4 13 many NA CASKLGRWGTQYF
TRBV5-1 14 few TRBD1 CASSWKGQGEGLFF
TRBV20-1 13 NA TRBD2 CSVGGALYHTQYF
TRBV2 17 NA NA CASSAPAGLSLADTQYF
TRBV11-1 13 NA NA CASSLVEATEAFF
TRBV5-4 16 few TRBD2 CASSLKRGDPHNEQFF
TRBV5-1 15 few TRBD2 CASSLGLAGLGELFF
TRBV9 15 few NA CASSVDVRRENTIYF
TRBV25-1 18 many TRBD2 CASRPNRGAGDGQETQYF
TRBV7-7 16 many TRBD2 CASSRGTSGSTDTQYF
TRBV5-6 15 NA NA CASSLARRTNEKLFF
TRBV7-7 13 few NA CASSLDGVDEQFF
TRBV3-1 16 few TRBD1 CASSNDVRTGDETQYF
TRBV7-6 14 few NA CASSHTGTEGKLFF
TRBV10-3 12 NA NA CAIQSVTGELFF
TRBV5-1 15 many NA CASSFGISGANVLTF
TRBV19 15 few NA CASSPRRNSNQPQHF
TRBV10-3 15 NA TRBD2 CAISETAGAYNEQFF
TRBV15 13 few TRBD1 CATSRTGPYEQYF
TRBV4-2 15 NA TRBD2 CASSKGGLATDTQYF
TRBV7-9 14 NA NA CASSPGAYNSPLHF
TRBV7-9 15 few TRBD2 CASSFLAGNQETQYF
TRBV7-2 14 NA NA CANRRGRDTGELFF
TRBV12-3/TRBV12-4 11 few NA CASRASYEQYF
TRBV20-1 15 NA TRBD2 CSARLAASNTGELFF
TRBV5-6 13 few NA CASSLGDGETQYF
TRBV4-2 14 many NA CASSQGRGMETQYF
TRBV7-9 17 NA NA CASSLDFWYEGGYGYTF